This T cell receptor (beta chain) derives from a study of shared clonotypes between healthy human individuals. Study-wide results and caveats: Investigators expected sequencing depth to affect clonotype sharing among donors. Limitation of the genetic and exposure-history diversity represented came from the few donors.

Notes on this clone: Its antigen is currently unknown.

Germline CDR1 SGHRS, CDR2 YFSETQ. Trimming took 3 bases from V and 6 from J; bases not matched to a gene: 6. The CDR3 sequence is 14 residues long. Clones were sequenced by immunoSEQ multiplex PCR, and TCRdb holds only the in-frame ones, with some missing. Of about half a million clones listed, about 74% were seen once; the top ten hold 12%. Genomic DNA from unsorted samples was obtained from around 88 million PBMCs (per sample). The V call is TRBV5-1, the J call TRBJ1-2; 9 nucleotides match TRBD1. The clonotype comes from a woman between 40 and 55 years old in good health. Some clones in this sample may be carry-over from other donors' samples. The sequenced material came from PBMCs. CDR3 protein: CASSSYTGGNGYTF. DNA of the CDR3: TGCGCCAGCAGCTCATACACAGGGGGCAATGGCTACACCTTC.